This TCR beta chain was sequenced in a study of OX40 agonist ivuxolimab in advanced cancers. With baseline, cycle 4 day 1, and cycle 7 day 1 as timepoints, blood was sampled. Method: immunoSEQ multiplex PCR; TCRdb's copy keeps in-frame clones and lacks some. The table lists about 48,000 clones, about 90% of them singletons. Germline loops: CDR1 SEHNR, CDR2 FQNEAQ (reference sequence). The CDR3 is made up of 15 amino acids. V lost 4 bases, J lost 2 bases, and 5 bases stayed unmatched. The sequences come from CD4+ or CD8+ T cells sorted from blood, collected in a trial of the OX40 agonist ivuxolimab. The chain joins TRBV7-9 to TRBJ2-1; TRBD2 aligns across 7 bases. The origin of this receptor is an adult with an advanced solid tumor such as melanoma, head and neck, liver or kidney cancer. The CDR3 reads CASSSTSDPYNEQFF. CDR3 DNA: TGTGCCAGCAGCTCCACTAGCGACCCCTACAATGAGCAGTTCTTC.